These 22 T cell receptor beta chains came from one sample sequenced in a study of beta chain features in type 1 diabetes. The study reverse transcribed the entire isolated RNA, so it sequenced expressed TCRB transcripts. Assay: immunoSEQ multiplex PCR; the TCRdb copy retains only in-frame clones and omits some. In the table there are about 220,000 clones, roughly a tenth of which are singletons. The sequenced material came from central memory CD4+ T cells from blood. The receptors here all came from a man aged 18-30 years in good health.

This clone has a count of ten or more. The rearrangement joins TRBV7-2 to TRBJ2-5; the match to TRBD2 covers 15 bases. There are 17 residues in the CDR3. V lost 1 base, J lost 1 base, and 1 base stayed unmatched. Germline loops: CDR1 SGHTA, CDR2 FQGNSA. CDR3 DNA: TGTGCCAGCAGCTTAGGGGGACTAGCGGGAGGCCAAGAGACCCAGTACTTC. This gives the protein CASSLGGLAGGQETQYF. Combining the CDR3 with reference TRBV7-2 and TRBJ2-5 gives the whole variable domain GAGVSQSPSNKVTEKGKDVELRCDPISGHTALYWYRQSLGQGLEFLIYFQGNSAPDKSGLPSDRFSAERTGGSVSTLTIQRTQQEDSAVYLCASSLGGLAGGQETQYFGPGTRLLVL.

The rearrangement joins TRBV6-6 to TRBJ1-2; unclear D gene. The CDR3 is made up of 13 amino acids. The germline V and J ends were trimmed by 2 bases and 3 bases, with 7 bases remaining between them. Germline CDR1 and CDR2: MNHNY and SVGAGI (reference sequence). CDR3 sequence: CASSYRQDYGYTF. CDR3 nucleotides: TGTGCCAGCAGTTACCGGCAGGACTATGGCTACACCTTC.

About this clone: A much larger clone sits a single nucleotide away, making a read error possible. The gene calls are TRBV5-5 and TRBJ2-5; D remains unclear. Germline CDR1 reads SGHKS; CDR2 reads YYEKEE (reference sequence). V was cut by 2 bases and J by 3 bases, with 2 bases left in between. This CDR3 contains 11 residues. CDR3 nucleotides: TGTGCCAGCAGCTTCGAAGAGACCCAGTACTTC. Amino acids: CASSFEETQYF.

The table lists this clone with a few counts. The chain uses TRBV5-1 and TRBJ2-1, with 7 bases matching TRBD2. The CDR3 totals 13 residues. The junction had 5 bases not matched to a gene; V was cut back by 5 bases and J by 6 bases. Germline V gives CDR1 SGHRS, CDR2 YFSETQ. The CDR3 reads CASRRENRNEQFF. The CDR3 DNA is TGCGCCAGCAGGCGGGAGAACCGCAATGAGCAGTTCTTC.

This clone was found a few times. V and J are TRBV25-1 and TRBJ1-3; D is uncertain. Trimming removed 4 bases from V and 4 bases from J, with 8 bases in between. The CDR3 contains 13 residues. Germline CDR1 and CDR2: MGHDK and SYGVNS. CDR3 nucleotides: TGTGCCAGCAGTGCGGGCAAGGGAAACACCATATATTTT. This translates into CASSAGKGNTIYF.

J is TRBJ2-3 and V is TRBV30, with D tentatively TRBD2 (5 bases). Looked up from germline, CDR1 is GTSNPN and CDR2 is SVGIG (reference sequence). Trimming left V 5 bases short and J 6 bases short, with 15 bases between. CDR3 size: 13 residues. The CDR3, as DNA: TGTGCCTGGGCCGGGGTGTCGAGGGATACGCAGTATTTT. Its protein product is CAWAGVSRDTQYF.

This chain's CDR3 is CSVQGLQETQYF. CDR3 DNA sequence: TGCAGCGTTCAGGGCCTCCAAGAGACCCAGTACTTC. The chain employs TRBV29-1 and TRBJ2-5; tentatively, D is TRBD1 (5 bases). The V gene lost 5 bases and the J gene lost 1 base, with 8 bases spanning the gap. The V gene's germline CDR1 is SQVTM and CDR2 ANQGSEA. This CDR3 spans 12 amino acids.

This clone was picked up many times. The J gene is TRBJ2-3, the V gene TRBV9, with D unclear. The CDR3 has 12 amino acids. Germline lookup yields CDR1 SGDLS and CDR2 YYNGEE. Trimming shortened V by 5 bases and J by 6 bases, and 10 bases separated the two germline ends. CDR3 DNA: TGTGCCAGCAGTAGAGGTTTTGATACGCAGTATTTT. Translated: CASSRGFDTQYF.

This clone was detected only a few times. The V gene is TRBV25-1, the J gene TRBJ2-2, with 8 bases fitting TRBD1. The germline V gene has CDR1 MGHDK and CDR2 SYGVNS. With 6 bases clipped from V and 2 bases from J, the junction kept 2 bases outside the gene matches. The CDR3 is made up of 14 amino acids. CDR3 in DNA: TGTGCCAGCAGCAGGGGGCAAAACACCGGGGAGCTGTTTTTT. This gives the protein CASSRGQNTGELFF. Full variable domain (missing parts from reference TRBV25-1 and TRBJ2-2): EADIYQTPRYLVIGTGKKITLECSQTMGHDKMYWYQQDPGMELHLIHYSYGVNSTEKGDLSSESTVSRIRTEHFPLTLESARPSHTSQYLCASSRGQNTGELFFGEGSRLTVL.

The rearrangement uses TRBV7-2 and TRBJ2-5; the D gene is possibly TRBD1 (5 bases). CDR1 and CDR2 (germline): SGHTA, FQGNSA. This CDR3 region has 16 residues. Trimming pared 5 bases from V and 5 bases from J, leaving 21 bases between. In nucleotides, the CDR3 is TGTGCCAGCAGCCAGCCCGGAACAGGCCTCCGGGAGACCCAGTACTTC. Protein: CASSQPGTGLRETQYF.

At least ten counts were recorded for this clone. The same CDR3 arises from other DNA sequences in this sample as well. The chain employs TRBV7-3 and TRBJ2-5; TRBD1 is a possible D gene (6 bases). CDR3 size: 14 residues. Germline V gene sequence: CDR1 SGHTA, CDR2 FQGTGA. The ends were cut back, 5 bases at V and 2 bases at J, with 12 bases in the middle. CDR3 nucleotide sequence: TGTGCCAGCAGCCCTACAGGGTTGCAAGAGACCCAGTACTTC. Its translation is CASSPTGLQETQYF.

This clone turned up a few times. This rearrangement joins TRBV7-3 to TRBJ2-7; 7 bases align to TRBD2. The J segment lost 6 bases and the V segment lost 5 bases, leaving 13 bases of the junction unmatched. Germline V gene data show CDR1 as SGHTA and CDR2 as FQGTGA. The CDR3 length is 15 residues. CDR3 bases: TGTGCCAGCAGCCCCGTGGCCGCGGGAGTAGGCGAGCAGTACTTC. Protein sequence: CASSPVAAGVGEQYF.

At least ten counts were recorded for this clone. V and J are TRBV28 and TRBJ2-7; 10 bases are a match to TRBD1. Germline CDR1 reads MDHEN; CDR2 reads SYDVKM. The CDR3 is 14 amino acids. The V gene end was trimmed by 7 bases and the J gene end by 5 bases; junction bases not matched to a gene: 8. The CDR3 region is CASMTGTGVHEQYF. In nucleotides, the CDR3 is TGTGCCAGCATGACCGGGACAGGGGTCCACGAGCAGTACTTC.

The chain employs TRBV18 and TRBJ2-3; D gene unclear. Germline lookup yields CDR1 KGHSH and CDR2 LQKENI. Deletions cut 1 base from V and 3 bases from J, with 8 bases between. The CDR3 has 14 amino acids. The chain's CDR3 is CASSPRSQTDTQYF. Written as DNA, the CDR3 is TGTGCCAGCTCACCACGGTCGCAGACAGATACGCAGTATTTT.

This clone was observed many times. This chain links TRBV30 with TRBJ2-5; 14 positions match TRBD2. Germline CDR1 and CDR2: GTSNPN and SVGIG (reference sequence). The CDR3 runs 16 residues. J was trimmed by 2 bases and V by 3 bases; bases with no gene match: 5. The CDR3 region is CAWRGTSGSVQETQYF. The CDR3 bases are TGTGCCTGGAGGGGGACTAGCGGGAGCGTACAAGAGACCCAGTACTTC.

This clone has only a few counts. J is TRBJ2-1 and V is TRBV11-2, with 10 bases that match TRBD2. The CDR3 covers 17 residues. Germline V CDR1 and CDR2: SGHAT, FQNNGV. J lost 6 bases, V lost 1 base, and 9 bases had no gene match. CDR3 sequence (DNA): TGTGCCAGCAGCTTAGTGGTTGCTAGCGGGAGTATCAATGAGCAGTTCTTC. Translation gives CASSLVVASGSINEQFF.

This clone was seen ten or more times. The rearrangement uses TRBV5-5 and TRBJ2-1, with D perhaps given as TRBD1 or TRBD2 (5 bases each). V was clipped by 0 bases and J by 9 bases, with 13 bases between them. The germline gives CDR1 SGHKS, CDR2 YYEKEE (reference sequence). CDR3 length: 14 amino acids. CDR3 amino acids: CASSLGGAGGEQFF. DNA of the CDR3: TGTGCCAGCAGCTTGGGAGGGGCAGGAGGTGAGCAGTTCTTC.

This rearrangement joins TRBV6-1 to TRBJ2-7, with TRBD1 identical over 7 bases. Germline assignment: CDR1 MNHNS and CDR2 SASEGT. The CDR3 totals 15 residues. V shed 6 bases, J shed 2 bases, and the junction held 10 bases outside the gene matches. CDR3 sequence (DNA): TGTGCCAGCAGAATTGCCGGGACAGCAACCTACGAGCAGTACTTC. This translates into CASRIAGTATYEQYF.

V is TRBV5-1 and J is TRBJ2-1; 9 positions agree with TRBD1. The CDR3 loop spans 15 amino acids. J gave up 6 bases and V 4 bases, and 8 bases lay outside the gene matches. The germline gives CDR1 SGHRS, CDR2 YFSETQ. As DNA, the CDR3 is TGCGCCAGCAGCCTAGAGACAGGGGGAGGCAATGAGCAGTTCTTC. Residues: CASSLETGGGNEQFF.

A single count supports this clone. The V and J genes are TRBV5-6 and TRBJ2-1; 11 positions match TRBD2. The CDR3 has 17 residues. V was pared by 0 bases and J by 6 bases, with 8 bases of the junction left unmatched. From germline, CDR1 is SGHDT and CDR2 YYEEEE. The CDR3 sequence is CASSLARRLAGGNEQFF. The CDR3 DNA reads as TGTGCCAGCAGCTTGGCCAGAAGGCTAGCGGGAGGCAATGAGCAGTTCTTC.

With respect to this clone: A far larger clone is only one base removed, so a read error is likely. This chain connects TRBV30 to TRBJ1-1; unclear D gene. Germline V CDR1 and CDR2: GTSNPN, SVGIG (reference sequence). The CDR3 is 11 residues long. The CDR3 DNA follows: TGTGCCTTGAGTGGGGTTACTGAAGCTTTCTTT. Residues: CALSGVTEAFF.

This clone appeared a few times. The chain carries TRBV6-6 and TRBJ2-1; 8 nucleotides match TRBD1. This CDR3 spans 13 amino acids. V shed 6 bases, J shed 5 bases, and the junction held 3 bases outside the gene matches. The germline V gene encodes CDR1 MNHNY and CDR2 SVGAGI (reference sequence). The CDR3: CASRPTGDNEQFF. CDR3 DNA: TGTGCCAGCAGACCGACAGGGGACAATGAGCAGTTCTTC.